One and the same sample provided the 5 T cell receptor beta chains below, sequenced in a study of blood T cell repertoires in COVID-19. Profiling relied on immunoSEQ multiplex PCR, and the TCRdb table lists in-frame clones only, not all of them. The table has 100,000 or so clones, approximately 90% seen once. The sequenced sample was peripheral blood. Receptors were obtained from a man in his sixties with acute or convalescent COVID-19.

The chain has TRBV6-5 and TRBJ2-2; no clear D. The germline V gene has CDR1 MNHEY and CDR2 SVGAGI. The CDR3 loop spans 15 amino acids. The germline V and J ends were trimmed by 7 bases and 5 bases, with 17 bases remaining between them. CDR3 amino acids: CASNRQFSTTGELFF. The DNA of the CDR3 is TGTGCCAGCAATCGACAATTTTCGACAACCGGGGAGCTGTTTTTT.

The chain uses TRBV9 and TRBJ2-7; 8 bases are a match to TRBD2. Germline-derived CDR1 and CDR2 are SGDLS and YYNGEE. The trim removed 0 bases at V and 2 bases at J, leaving 4 bases unmatched. This CDR3 has 15 residues. CDR3 DNA: TGTGCCAGCAGCGTAGTAGCGGGGACACCCTACGAGCAGTACTTC. It translates to CASSVVAGTPYEQYF.

The rearrangement links TRBV14 to TRBJ1-1, with D unclear. CDR1 SGHDN and CDR2 FVKESK come from the germline V gene. CDR3 size: 20 residues. V was clipped by 3 bases and J by 1 base, with 27 bases between them. For the CDR3, the DNA is TGTGCCAGCAGCCAGGGAACTAGATCTACCTCCGTGATAGGGAACACTGAAGCTTTCTTT. As protein: CASSQGTRSTSVIGNTEAFF.

V and J are TRBV27 and TRBJ1-1, with TRBD1 matching 8 bases. The CDR3 consists of 13 residues. Germline V gene lookup returns CDR1 MNHEY and CDR2 SMNVEV (reference sequence). Trimming removed 5 bases from V and 4 bases from J; junction bases left unmatched: 3. The CDR3 here is CASSLDRATEAFF. CDR3 coding DNA: TGTGCCAGCAGTCTGGACAGGGCCACTGAAGCTTTCTTT.

The genes are TRBV2 and TRBJ2-1, with D tentatively TRBD2 (6 bases). CDR1 SNHLY and CDR2 FYNNEI come from the germline V gene. This CDR3 region has 15 residues. The V gene lost 5 bases and the J gene lost 2 bases, with 13 bases spanning the gap. CDR3 nucleotide sequence: TGTGCCAGCAGTATAAGGACGGGAGCCTACAATGAGCAGTTCTTC. Its translation: CASSIRTGAYNEQFF.